This TCR beta chain was recorded in a study of blood T cell repertoires in COVID-19. Produced via immunoSEQ multiplex PCR; TCRdb's table is partial and in-frame only. The table lists roughly 86,000 clones, 82% of them singletons. V lost 4 bases to trimming and J lost 7 bases; unmatched junction nucleotides: 0. Germline values: CDR1 MNHEY, CDR2 SVGAGI. The CDR3 has 11 amino acids. Sequenced material: peripheral blood. The chain links TRBV6-5 to TRBJ2-5; 7 bases are a match to TRBD2. The clonotype comes from a human donor in a cohort sampled during active COVID-19. The CDR3 DNA reads as TGTGCCAGCAGTTCGGGGGGGACCCAGTACTTC. This translates into CASSSGGTQYF.